Below, one T cell receptor beta chain is given with its context. The antigen is unknown. This table comes from immunoSEQ multiplex PCR, and its TCRdb copy is limited to in-frame clones, with some not included. Of 20,000 to 25,000 clones listed, about 93% were seen once; the top ten hold around 3.6%. These data are taken from a study of PD-1 blockade in classical Hodgkin lymphoma. Study-level points and caveats: As was reported, newly diagnosed patients showed lower baseline TCR diversity than healthy donors did. Reasons behind the repertoire differences stay unclear, perhaps disease activity or earlier therapy.

Time point reported: newly diagnosed, previously untreated cHL patient sample. Comparison came from newly diagnosed, untreated classical Hodgkin lymphoma PBMCs. There are 18 residues in the CDR3. The V gene's germline CDR1 is SGHNT and CDR2 YYREEE (reference sequence). The germline V and J ends were trimmed by 1 base and 0 bases, with 20 bases remaining between them. This receptor was taken from a human donor with classical Hodgkin lymphoma. Material: peripheral blood mononuclear cells (PBMCs). V gene TRBV5-4 combines with J gene TRBJ2-7; D perhaps matches TRBD1 (7 bases). This CDR3 is CASSLTPTGAGSSYEQYF. As DNA, the CDR3 is TGTGCCAGCAGCTTGACTCCCACAGGGGCGGGGAGCTCCTACGAGCAGTACTTC. The variable domain in full, completed from reference TRBV5-4 and TRBJ2-7, reads ETGVTQSPTHLIKTRGQQVTLRCSSQSGHNTVSWYQQALGQGPQFIFQYYREEENGRGNFPPRFSGLQFPNYSSELNVNALELDDSALYLCASSLTPTGAGSSYEQYFGPGTRLTVT.